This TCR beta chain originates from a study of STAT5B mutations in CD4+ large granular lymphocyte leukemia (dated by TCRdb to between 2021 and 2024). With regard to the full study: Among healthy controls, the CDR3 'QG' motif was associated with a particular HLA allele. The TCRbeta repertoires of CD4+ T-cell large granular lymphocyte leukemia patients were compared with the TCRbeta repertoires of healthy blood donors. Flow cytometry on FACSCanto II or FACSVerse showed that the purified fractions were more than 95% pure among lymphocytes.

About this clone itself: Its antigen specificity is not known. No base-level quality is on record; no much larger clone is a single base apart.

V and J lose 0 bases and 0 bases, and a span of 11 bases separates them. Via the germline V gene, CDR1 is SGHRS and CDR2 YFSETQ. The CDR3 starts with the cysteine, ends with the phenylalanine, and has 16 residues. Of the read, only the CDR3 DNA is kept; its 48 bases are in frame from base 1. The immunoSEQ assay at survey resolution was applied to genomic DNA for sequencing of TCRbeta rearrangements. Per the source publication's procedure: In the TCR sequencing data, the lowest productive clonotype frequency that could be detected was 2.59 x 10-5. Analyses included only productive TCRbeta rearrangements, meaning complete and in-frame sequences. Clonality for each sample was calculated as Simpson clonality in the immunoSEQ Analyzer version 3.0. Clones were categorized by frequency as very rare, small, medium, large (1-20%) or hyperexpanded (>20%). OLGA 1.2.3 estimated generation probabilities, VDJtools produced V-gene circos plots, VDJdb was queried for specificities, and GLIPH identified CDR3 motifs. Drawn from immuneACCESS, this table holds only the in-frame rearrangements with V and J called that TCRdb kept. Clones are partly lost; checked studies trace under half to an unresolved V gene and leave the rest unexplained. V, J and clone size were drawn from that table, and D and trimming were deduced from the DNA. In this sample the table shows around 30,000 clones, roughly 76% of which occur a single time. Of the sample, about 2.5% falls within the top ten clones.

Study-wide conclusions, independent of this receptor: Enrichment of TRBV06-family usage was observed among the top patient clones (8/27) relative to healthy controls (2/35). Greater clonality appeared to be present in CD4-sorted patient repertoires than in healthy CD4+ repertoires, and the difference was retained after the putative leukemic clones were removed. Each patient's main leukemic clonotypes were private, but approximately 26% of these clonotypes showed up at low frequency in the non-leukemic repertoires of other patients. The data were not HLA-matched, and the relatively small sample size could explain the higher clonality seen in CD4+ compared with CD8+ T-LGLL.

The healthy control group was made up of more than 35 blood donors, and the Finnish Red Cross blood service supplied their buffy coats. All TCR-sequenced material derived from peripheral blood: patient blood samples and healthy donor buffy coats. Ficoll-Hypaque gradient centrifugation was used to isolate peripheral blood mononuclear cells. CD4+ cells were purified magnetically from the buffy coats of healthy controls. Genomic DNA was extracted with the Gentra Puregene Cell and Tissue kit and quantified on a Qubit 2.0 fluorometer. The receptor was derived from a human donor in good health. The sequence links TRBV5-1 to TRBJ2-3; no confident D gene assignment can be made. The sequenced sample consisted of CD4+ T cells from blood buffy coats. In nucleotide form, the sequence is TGCGCCAGCAGCTTGGCGGCAGGTCTTAGCACAGATACGCAGTATTTT. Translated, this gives CASSLAAGLSTDTQYF.